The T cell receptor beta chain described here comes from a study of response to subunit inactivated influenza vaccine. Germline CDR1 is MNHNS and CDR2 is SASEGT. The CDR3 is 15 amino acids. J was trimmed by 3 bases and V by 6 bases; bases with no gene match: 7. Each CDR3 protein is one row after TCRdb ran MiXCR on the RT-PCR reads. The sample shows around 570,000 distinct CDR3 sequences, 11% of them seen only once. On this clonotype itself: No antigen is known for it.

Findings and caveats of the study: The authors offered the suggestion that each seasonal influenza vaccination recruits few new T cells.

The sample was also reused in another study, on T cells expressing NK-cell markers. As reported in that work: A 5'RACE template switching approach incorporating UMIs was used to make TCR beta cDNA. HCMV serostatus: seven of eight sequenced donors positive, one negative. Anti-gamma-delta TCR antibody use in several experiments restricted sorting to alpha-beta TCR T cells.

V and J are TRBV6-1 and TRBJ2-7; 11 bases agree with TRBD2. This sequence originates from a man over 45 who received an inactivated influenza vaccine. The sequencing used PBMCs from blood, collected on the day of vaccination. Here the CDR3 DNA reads TGTGCCAGCAGGACACGACTAGCGGGGAACTACGAGCAGTACTTC. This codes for CASRTRLAGNYEQYF.